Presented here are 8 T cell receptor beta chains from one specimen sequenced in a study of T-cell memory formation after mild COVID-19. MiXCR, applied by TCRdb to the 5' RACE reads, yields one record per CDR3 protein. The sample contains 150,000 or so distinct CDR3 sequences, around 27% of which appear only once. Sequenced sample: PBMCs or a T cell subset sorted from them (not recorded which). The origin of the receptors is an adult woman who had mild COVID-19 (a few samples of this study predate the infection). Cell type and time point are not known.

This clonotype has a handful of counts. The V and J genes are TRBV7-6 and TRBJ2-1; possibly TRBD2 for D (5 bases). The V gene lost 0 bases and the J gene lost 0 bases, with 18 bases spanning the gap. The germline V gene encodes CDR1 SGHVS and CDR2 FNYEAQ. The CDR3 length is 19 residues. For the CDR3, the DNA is TGTGCCAGCAGCTTAGCGAGTAGCGCCACGCCCCTCTCCTACAATGAGCAGTTCTTC. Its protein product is CASSLASSATPLSYNEQFF.

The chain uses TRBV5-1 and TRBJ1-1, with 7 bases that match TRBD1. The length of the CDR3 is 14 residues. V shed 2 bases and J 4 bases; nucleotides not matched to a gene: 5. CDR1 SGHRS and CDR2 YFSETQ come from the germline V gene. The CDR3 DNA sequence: TGCGCCAGCAGCTTACCAGGGGGAAGCACTGAAGCTTTCTTT. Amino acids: CASSLPGGSTEAFF.

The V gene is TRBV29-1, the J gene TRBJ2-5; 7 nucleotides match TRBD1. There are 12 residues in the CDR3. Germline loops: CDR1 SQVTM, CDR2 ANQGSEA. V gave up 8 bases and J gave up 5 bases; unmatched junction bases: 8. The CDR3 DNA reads TGCAGCATCGACAGGGTAGGGGAGACCCAGTACTTC. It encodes CSIDRVGETQYF.

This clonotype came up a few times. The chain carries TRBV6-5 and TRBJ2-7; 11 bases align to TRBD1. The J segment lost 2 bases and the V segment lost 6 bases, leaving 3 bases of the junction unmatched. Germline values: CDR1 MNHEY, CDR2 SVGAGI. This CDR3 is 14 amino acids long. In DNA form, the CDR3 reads TGTGCCAGCAGAAGGGACAGGGGGGCCTACGAGCAGTACTTC. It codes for CASRRDRGAYEQYF.

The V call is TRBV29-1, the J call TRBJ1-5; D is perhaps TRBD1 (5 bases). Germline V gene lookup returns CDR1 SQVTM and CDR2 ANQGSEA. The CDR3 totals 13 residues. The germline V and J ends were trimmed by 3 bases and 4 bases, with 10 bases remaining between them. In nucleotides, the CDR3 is TGCAGCGTTGACTTGGGGGGGAATCAGCCCCAGCATTTT. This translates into CSVDLGGNQPQHF.

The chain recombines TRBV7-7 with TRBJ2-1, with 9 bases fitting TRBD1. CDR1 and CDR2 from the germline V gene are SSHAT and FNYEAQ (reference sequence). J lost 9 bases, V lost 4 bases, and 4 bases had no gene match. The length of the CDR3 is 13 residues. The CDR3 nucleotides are TGTGCCAGCAGCTCCCGGGACAGGGCTGAGCAGTTCTTC. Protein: CASSSRDRAEQFF.

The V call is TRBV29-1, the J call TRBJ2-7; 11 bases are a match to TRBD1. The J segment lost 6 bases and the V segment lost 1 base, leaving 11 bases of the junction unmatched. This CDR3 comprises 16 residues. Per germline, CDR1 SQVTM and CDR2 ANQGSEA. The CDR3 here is CSVEVLRTGGGGEQYF. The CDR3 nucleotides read TGCAGCGTTGAAGTTCTAAGGACAGGGGGCGGAGGCGAGCAGTACTTC.

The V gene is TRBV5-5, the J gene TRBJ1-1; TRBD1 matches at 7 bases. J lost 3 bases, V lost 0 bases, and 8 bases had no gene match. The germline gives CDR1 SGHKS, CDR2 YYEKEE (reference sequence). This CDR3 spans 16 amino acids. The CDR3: CASSLGTGERDTEAFF. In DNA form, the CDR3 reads TGTGCCAGCAGCTTGGGAACAGGGGAGAGAGACACTGAAGCTTTCTTT.